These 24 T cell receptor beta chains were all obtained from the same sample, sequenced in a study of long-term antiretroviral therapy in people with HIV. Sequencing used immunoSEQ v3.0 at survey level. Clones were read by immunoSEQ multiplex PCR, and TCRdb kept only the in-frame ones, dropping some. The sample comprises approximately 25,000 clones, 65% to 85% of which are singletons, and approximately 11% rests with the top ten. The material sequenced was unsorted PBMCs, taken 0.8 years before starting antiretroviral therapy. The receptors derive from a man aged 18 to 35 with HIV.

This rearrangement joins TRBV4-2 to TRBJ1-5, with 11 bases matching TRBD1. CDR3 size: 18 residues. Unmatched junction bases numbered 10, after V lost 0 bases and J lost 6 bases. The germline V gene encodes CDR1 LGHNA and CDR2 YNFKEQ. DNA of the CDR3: TGTGCCAGCAGCCAAGAACCTGGACAGGGGGCGTTAGGTCAGCCCCAGCATTTT. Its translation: CASSQEPGQGALGQPQHF.

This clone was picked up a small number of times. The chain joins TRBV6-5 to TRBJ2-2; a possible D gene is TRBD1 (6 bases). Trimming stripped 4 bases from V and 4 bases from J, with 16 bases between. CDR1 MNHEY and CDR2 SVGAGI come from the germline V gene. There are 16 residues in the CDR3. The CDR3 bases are TGTGCCAGCAGTTCAGACCCGACAGGAGTCACCGGGGAGCTGTTTTTT. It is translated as CASSSDPTGVTGELFF.

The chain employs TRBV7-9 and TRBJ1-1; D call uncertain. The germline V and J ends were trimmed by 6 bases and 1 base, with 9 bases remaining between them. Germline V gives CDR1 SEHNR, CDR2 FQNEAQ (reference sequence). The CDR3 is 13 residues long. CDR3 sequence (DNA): TGTGCCAGCAGTTTTGACGGGAACACTGAAGCTTTCTTT. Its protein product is CASSFDGNTEAFF.

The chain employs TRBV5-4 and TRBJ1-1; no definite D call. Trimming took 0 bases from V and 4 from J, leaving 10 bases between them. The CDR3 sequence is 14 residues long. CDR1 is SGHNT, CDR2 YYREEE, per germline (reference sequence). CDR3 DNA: TGTGCCAGCAGCTTGGACCTCACTAGCACTGAAGCTTTCTTT. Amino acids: CASSLDLTSTEAFF.

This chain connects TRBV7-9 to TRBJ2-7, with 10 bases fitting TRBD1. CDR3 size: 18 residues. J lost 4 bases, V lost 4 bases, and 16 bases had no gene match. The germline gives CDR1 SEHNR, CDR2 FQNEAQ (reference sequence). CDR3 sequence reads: CASSYVTGGSVGAYEQYF. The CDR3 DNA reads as TGTGCCAGCAGCTACGTGACAGGGGGCTCGGTCGGAGCTTACGAGCAGTACTTC.

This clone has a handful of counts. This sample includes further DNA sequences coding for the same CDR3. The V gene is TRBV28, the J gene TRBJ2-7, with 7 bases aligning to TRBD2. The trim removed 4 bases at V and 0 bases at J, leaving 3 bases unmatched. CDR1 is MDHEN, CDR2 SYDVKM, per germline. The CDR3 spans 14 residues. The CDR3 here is CASSWGGSSYEQYF. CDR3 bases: TGTGCCAGCAGTTGGGGGGGAAGCTCCTACGAGCAGTACTTC.

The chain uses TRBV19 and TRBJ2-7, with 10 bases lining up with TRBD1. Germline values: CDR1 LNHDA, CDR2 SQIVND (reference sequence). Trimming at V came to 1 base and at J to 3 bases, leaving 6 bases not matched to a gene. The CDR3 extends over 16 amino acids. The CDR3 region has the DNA TGTGCCAGTAGTATAGCCACCGGGACAGGGGACTACGAGCAGTACTTC. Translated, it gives CASSIATGTGDYEQYF.

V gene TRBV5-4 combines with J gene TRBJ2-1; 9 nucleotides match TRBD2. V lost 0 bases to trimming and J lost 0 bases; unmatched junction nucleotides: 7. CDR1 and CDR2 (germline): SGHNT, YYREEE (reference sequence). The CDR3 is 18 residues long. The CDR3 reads CASSLGGGRGGSYNEQFF. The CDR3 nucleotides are TGTGCCAGCAGCTTGGGTGGTGGGCGGGGGGGCTCCTACAATGAGCAGTTCTTC. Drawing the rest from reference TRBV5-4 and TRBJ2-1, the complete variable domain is ETGVTQSPTHLIKTRGQQVTLRCSSQSGHNTVSWYQQALGQGPQFIFQYYREEENGRGNFPPRFSGLQFPNYSSELNVNALELDDSALYLCASSLGGGRGGSYNEQFFGPGTRLTVL.

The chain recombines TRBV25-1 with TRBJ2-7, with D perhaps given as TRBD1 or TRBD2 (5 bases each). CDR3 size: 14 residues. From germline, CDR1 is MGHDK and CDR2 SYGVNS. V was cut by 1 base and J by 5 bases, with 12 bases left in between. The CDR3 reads CASSEWDGPNEQYF. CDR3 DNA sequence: TGTGCCAGCAGTGAATGGGACGGACCAAACGAGCAGTACTTC.

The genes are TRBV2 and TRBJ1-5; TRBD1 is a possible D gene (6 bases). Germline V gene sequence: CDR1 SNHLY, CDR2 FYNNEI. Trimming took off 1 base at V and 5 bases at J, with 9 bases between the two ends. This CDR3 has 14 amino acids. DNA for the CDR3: TGTGCCAGCAGTGAAGGGGGGGCCTATCAGCCCCAGCATTTT. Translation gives CASSEGGAYQPQHF.

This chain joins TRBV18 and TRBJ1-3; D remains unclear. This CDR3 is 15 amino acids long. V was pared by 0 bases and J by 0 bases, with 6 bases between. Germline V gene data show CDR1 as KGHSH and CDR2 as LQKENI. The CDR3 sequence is CASSPPEDSGNTIYF. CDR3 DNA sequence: TGTGCCAGCTCACCACCCGAAGACTCTGGAAACACCATATATTTT. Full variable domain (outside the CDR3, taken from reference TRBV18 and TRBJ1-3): NAGVMQNPRHLVRRRGQEARLRCSPMKGHSHVYWYRQLPEEGLKFMVYLQKENIIDESGMPKERFSAEFPKEGPSILRIQQVVRGDSAAYFCASSPPEDSGNTIYFGEGSWLTVV.

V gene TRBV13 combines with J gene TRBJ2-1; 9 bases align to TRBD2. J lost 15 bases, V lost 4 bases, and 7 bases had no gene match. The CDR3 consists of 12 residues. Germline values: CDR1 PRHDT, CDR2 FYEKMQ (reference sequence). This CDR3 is CASSSYSGGWFF. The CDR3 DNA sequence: TGTGCCAGCAGCTCCTATAGCGGGGGTTGGTTCTTC.

In DNA, the CDR3 is TGTGCCAGCAGCTTCTCAGCGGGAGGGCCCGATGAGCAGTTCTTC. Translation: CASSFSAGGPDEQFF. V is TRBV7-3 and J is TRBJ2-1; 10 nucleotides agree with TRBD2. The V gene end was trimmed by 3 bases and the J gene end by 8 bases; junction bases not matched to a gene: 7. This CDR3 is 15 amino acids long. CDR1 is SGHTA, CDR2 FQGTGA, per germline.

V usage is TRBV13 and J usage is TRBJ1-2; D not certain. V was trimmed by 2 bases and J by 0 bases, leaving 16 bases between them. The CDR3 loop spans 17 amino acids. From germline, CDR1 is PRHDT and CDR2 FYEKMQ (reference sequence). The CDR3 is CASSLTGWESSNYGYTF. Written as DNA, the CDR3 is TGTGCCAGCAGCTTAACGGGGTGGGAGTCGTCTAACTATGGCTACACCTTC.

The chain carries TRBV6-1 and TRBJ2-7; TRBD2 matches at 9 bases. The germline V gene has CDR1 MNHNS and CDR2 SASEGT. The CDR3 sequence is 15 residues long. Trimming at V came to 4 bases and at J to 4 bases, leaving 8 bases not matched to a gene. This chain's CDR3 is CASSVGSGGLYEQYF. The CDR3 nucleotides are TGTGCCAGCAGTGTGGGAAGCGGGGGGCTATACGAGCAGTACTTC.

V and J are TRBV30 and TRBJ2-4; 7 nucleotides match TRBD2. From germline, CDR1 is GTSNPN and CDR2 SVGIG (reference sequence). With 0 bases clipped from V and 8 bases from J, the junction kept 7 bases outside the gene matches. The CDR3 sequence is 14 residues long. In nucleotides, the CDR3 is TGTGCCTGGAGTGTCTGGGGAGGGAGGGACATTCAGTACTTC. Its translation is CAWSVWGGRDIQYF.

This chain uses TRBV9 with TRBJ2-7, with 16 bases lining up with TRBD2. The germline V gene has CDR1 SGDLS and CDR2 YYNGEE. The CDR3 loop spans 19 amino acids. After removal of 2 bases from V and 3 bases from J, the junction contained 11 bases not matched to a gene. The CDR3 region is CASSVLPGTSGREDYEQYF. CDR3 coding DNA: TGTGCCAGCAGCGTCTTACCCGGGACTAGCGGGAGGGAGGACTACGAGCAGTACTTC.

The DNA for the CDR3 is TGTGCCAGCAGCCACCATATCACCGGGACTAGCGGTTACTCCTACAATGAGCAGTTCTTC. It encodes CASSHHITGTSGYSYNEQFF. V gene TRBV4-2 combines with J gene TRBJ2-1; 11 bases line up with TRBD2. J lost 0 bases, V lost 3 bases, and 13 bases had no gene match. The CDR3 runs 20 residues. Germline V gives CDR1 LGHNA, CDR2 YNFKEQ.

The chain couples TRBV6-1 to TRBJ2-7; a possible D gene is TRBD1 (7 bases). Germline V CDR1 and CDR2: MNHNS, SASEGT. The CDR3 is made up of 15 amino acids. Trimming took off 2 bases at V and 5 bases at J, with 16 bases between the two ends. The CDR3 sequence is CASSELASTGDEQYF. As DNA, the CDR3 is TGTGCCAGCAGTGAACTAGCGTCTACAGGGGACGAGCAGTACTTC.

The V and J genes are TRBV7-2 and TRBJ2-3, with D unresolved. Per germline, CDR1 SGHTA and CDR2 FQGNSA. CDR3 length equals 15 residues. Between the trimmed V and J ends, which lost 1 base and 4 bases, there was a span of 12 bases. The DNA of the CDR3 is TGTGCCAGCAGCTTAGAACCACAGCCCGCAGATACGCAGTATTTT. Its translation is CASSLEPQPADTQYF.

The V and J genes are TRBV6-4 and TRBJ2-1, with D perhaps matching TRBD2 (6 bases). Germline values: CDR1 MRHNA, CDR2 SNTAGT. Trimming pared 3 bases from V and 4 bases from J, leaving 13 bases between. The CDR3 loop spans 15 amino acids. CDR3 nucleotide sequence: TGTGCCAGCAGTGAGGACTTGGGAGGTTACAATGAGCAGTTCTTC. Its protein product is CASSEDLGGYNEQFF.

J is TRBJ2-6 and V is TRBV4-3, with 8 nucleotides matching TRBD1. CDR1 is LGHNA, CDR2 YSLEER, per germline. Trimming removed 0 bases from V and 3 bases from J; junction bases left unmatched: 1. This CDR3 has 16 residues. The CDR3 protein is CASSQDGQGGANVLTF. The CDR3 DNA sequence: TGCGCCAGCAGCCAAGATGGACAGGGTGGGGCCAACGTCCTGACTTTC.

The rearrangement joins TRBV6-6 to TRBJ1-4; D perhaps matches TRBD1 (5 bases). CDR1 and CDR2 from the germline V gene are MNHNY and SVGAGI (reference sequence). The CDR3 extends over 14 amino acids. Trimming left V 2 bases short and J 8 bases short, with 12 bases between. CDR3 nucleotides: TGTGCCAGCAGTTACATGGGGCCAGGCGAAAAACTGTTTTTT. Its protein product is CASSYMGPGEKLFF.

CDR3 bases: TGTGCCAGCACGCTCCGCGGTGTGGGCACAGATACGCAGTATTTT. Its protein product is CASTLRGVGTDTQYF. This chain joins TRBV6-1 and TRBJ2-3, with D unresolved. Germline V lookup: CDR1 MNHNS, CDR2 SASEGT. The V end lost 7 bases, the J end lost 1 base, and 15 bases lay between the germline ends. CDR3 length: 15 residues.